This TCR beta chain was observed in a study of shared clonotypes between healthy human individuals. In the study overall: A donor's plate count was three for CD4 naive and three for CD4 memory; CD8 naive had two and CD8 memory one. The study's findings and limits: A few donors had about 5% of their naive CD4 clonotypes in common.

Points on this clone: Its matching antigen is unknown.

The method was immunoSEQ multiplex PCR; TCRdb's version includes in-frame clones alone and lacks a portion of them. The profile shows millions of clones, 85% to 95% of them singletons. Sequencing input: naive CD4+ T cells from PBMCs. Subset meaning: CD45RA+ positively selected. The origin of this receptor is a man aged 18-30 years in good health. Some clones in this sample may be carry-over from other donors' samples.

CDR3 region: CASSSDTEGYNEQFF. CDR3 DNA: TGTGCCAGCAGCTCAGACACGGAAGGCTACAATGAGCAGTTCTTC. V is TRBV5-4 and J is TRBJ2-1, with D unresolved. The CDR3 totals 15 residues. Germline V gene sequence: CDR1 SGHNT, CDR2 YYREEE (reference sequence). With 3 bases removed from V and 3 bases from J, the gap between germline ends came to 13 bases. The full variable domain, rest sourced from reference TRBV5-4 and TRBJ2-1, is ETGVTQSPTHLIKTRGQQVTLRCSSQSGHNTVSWYQQALGQGPQFIFQYYREEENGRGNFPPRFSGLQFPNYSSELNVNALELDDSALYLCASSSDTEGYNEQFFGPGTRLTVL.